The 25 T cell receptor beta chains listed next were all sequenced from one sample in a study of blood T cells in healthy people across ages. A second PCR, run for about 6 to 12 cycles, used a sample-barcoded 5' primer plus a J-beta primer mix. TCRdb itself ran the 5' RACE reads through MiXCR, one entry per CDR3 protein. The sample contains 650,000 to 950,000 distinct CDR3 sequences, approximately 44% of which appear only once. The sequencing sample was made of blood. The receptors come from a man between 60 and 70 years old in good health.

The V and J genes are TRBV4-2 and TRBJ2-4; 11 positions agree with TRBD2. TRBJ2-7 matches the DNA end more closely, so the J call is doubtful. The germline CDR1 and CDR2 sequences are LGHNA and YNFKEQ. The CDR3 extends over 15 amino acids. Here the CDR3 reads CASSPAGTSGDEQYF. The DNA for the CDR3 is TGTGCCAGCAGCCCCGCCGGGACTAGCGGTGACGAGCAGTACTTC.

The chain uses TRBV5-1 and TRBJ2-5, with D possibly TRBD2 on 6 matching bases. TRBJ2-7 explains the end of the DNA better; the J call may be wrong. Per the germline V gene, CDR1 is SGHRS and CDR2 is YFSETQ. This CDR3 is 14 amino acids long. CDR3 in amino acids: CASSLAGGKDEQYF. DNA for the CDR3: TGCGCCAGCAGCTTGGCCGGCGGGAAAGACGAGCAGTACTTC.

The chain's CDR3 is CASSEGTGNYEQYF. The CDR3 DNA reads as TGTGCCAGTTCAGAGGGAACAGGGAACTACGAGCAGTACTTC. The V gene is TRBV7-2, the J gene TRBJ2-7; a weak D match, TRBD1 (6 bases). This CDR3 has 14 residues. Trimming cost V 9 bases and J 3 bases, with 18 bases left between them. Germline loops: CDR1 SGHTA, CDR2 FQGNSA.

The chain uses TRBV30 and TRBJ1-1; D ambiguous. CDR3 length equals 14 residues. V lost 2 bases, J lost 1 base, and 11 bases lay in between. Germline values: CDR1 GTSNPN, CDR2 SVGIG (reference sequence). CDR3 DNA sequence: TGTGCCTGGAGTCCGCCGGGGAGGAACACTGAAGCTTTCTTT. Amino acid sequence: CAWSPPGRNTEAFF.

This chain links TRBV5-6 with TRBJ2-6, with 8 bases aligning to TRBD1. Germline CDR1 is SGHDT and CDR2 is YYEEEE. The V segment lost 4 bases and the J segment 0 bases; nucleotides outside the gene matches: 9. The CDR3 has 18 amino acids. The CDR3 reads CASSQWDRIHSGANVLTF. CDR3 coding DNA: TGTGCCAGCAGCCAATGGGACAGGATCCACTCTGGGGCCAACGTCCTGACTTTC.

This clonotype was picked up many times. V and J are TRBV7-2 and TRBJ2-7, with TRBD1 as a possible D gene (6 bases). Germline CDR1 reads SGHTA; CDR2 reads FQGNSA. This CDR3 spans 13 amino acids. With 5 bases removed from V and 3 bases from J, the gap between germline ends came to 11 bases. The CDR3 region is CASSRDKSYEQYF. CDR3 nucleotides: TGTGCCAGCAGCCGGGACAAGAGCTACGAGCAGTACTTC.

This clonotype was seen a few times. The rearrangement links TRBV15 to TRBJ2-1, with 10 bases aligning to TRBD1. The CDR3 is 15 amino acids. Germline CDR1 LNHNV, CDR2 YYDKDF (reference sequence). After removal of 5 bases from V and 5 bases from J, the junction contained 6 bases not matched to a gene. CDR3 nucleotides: TGTGCCACCAGCTCTCGGGACAGGGGACACAATGAGCAGTTCTTC. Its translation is CATSSRDRGHNEQFF.

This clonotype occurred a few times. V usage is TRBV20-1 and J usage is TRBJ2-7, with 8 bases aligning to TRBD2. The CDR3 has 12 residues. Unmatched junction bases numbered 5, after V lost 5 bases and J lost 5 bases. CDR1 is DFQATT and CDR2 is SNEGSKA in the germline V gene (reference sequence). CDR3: CSAQGLVHEQYF. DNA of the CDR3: TGCAGTGCTCAGGGACTAGTCCACGAGCAGTACTTC.

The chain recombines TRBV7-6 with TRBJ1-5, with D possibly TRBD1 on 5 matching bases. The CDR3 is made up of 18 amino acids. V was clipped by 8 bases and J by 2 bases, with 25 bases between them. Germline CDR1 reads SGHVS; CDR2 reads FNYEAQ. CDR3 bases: TGTGCCAGCCGCCGGCGGGATACAGGATCATATGGCAATCAGCCCCAGCATTTT. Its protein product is CASRRRDTGSYGNQPQHF. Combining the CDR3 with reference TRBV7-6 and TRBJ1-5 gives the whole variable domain GAGVSQSPRYKVTKRGQDVALRCDPISGHVSLYWYRQALGQGPEFLTYFNYEAQQDKSGLPNDRFSAERPEGSISTLTIQRTEQRDSAMYRCASRRRDTGSYGNQPQHFGDGTRLSIL.

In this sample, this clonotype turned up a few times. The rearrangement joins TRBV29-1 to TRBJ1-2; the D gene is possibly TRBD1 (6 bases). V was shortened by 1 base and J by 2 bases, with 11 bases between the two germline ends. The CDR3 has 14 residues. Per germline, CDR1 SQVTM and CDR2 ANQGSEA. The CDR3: CSVEVGTTNYGYTF. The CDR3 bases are TGCAGCGTTGAAGTCGGGACAACAAACTATGGCTACACCTTC.

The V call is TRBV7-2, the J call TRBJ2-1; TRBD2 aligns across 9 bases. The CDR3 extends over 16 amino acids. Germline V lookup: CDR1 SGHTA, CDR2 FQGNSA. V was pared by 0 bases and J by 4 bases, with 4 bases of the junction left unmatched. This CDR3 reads CASSLAAGGYYNEQFF. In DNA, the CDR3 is TGTGCCAGCAGCTTAGCGGCGGGGGGGTATTACAATGAGCAGTTCTTC.

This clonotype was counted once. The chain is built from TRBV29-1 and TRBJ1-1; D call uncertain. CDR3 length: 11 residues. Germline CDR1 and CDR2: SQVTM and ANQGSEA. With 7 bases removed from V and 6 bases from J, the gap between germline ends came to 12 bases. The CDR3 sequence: CSARMIAEAFF. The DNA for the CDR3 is TGCAGCGCCCGGATGATCGCTGAAGCTTTCTTT.

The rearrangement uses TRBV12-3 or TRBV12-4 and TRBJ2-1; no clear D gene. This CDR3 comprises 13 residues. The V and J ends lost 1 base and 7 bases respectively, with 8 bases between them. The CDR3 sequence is CASSLVLGNEQFF. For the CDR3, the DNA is TGTGCCAGCAGTTTAGTCCTAGGGAATGAGCAGTTCTTC.

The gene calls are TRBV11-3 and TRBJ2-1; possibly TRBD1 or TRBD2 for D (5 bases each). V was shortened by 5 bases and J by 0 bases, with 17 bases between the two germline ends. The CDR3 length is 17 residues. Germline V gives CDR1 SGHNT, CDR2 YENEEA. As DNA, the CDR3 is TGTGCCAGCAGCCCCGAGGGGATCGGGTTCTCCTACAATGAGCAGTTCTTC. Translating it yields CASSPEGIGFSYNEQFF.

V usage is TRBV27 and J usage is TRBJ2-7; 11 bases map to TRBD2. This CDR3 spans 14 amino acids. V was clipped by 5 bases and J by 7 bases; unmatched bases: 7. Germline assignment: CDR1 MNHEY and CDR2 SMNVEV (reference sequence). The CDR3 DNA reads TGTGCCAGCAGTCCTAGCGGGAGGTTACGGGAGCAGTACTTC. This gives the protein CASSPSGRLREQYF.

CDR3 protein: CASSIRGNEQFF. CDR3 in DNA: TGTGCCAGCAGCATCAGGGGCAATGAGCAGTTCTTC. The chain recombines TRBV7-2 with TRBJ2-1, with a weak D call TRBD1 (6 bases). The germline CDR1 and CDR2 sequences are SGHTA and FQGNSA. The CDR3 has 12 residues. V lost 5 bases and J lost 6, with 8 bases in between.

In DNA form, the CDR3 reads TGTGCCAGCAGTAGAGGGACAGGGGCTAGCACAGATACGCAGTATTTT. This sequence encodes CASSRGTGASTDTQYF. The chain uses TRBV7-2 and TRBJ2-3; 10 bases match TRBD1. CDR3 length: 16 residues. The germline CDR1 and CDR2 sequences are SGHTA and FQGNSA. The V and J ends lost 6 bases and 0 bases, in that order; junction bases with no gene match: 6.

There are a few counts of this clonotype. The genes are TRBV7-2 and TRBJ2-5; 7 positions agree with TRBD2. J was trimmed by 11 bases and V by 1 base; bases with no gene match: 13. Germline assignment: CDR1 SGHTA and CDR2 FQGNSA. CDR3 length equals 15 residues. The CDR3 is CASSLVLLAAGEQYF. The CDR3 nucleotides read TGTGCCAGCAGCTTAGTTTTGCTAGCGGCTGGGGAGCAGTACTTC.

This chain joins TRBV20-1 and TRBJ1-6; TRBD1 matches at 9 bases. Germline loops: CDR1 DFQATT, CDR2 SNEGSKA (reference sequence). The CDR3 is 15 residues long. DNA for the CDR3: TGCAGCGCCAGACCCGGGACAGGGCTTAATTCACCCCTCCACTTT. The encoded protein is CSARPGTGLNSPLHF.

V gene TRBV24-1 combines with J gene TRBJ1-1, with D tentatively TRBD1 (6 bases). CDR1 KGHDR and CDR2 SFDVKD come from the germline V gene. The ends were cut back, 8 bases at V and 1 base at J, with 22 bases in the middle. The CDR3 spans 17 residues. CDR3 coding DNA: TGTGCCACCACCCCTCGGGCAGGGGTAGCGGGGAACACTGAAGCTTTCTTT. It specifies CATTPRAGVAGNTEAFF.

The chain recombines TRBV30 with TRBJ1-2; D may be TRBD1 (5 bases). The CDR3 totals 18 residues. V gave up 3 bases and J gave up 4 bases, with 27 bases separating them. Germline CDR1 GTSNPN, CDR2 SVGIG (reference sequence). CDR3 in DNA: TGTGCCTGGAGAGAAAAAAGAGGGACCAGGGAAAAATCCTATGGCTACACCTTC. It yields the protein CAWREKRGTREKSYGYTF.

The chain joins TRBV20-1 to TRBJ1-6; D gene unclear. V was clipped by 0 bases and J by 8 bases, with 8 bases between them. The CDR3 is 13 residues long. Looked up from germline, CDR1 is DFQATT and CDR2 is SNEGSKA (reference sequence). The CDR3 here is CSARDLVDSPLHF. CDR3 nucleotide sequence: TGCAGTGCTAGAGATTTAGTGGATTCACCCCTCCACTTT.

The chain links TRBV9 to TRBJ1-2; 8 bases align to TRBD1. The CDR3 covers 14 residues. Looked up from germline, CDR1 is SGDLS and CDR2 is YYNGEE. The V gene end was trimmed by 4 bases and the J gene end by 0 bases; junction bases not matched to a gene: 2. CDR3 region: CASSSGGPNYGYTF. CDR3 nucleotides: TGTGCCAGCAGCTCAGGGGGCCCTAACTATGGCTACACCTTC.

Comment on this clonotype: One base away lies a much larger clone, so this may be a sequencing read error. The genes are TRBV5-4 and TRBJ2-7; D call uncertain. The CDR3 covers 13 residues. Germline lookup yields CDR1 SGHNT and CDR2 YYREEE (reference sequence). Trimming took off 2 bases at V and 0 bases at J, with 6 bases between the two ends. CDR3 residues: CASSLTPSYEQYF. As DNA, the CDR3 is TGTGCCAGCAGCTTAACCCCCTCCTACGAGCAGTACTTC.

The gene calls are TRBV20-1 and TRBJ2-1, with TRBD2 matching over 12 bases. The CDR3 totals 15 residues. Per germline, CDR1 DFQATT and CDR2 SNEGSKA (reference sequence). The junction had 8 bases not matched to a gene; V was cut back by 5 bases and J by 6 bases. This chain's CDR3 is CSAATSGGALNEQFF. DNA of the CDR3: TGCAGTGCTGCGACTAGCGGGGGCGCCCTCAATGAGCAGTTCTTC.